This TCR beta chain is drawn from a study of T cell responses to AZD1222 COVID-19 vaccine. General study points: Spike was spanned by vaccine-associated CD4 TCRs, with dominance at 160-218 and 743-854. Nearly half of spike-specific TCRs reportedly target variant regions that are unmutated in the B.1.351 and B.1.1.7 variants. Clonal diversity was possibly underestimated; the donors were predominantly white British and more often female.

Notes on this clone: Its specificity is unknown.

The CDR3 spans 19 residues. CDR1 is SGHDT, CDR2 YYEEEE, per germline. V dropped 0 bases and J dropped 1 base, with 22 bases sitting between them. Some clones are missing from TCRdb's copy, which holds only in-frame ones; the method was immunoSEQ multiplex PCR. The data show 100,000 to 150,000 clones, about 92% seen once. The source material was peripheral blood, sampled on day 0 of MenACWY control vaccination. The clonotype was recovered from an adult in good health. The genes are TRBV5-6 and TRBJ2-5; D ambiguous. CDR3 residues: CASSLATFSGRVGQETQYF. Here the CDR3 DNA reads TGTGCCAGCAGCTTGGCGACGTTTTCAGGTAGGGTAGGCCAAGAGACCCAGTACTTC. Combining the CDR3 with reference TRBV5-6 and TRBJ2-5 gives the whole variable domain DAGVTQSPTHLIKTRGQQVTLRCSPKSGHDTVSWYQQALGQGPQFIFQYYEEEERQRGNFPDRFSGHQFPNYSSELNVNALLLGDSALYLCASSLATFSGRVGQETQYFGPGTRLLVL.